This TCR beta chain originates from a study of cytomegalovirus exposure and HLA in healthy donors. As for the study in general: It was reported in a later analysis that the same platform had been used for the 120 validation repertoires as for the 666 first-cohort repertoires.

Regarding the study as a whole: The tendency of first-cohort TCR clusters to co-occur in the 120 or so validation repertoires was identified by a subsequent analysis. There were 150 to 200 TCR beta chains listed as cytomegalovirus-associated. Cytomegalovirus status was reportedly diagnosed by the classifier with high sensitivity and specificity.

Trimming took off 2 bases at V and 8 bases at J, with 11 bases between the two ends. This CDR3 is 13 amino acids long. Germline-derived CDR1 and CDR2 are SGHTA and FQGNSA. Remarks on this clone: Antigen specificity is unknown.

Assay: immunoSEQ multiplex PCR; the TCRdb copy retains only in-frame clones and omits some. Seen here are 150,000 to 200,000 clones, more than 75% observed once, and the top ten hold about 1.5%. This sequence joins TRBV7-2 and TRBJ2-3; D is unresolved. Sequencing was carried out using PBMCs. The receptor's source is a woman younger than 35 in good health and CMV-seronegative. Here the CDR3 DNA reads TGTGCCAGCAGCTTATTGGCCCCGGGTACGCAGTATTTT. The encoded protein is CASSLLAPGTQYF.